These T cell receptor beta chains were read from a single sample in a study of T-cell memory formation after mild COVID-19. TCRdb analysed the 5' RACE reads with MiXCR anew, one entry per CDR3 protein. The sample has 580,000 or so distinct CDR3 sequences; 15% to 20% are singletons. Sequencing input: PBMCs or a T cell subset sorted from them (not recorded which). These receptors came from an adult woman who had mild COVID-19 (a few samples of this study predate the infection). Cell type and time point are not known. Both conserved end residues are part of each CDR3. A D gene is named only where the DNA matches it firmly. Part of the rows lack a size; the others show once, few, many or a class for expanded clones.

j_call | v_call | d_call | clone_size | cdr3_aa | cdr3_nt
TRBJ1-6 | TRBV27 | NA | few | CASSHHQQNSPLHF | TGTGCCAGCAGTCACCATCAACAGAATTCACCCCTCCACTTT
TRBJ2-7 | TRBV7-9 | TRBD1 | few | CASSRFDRVTYEQYF | TGTGCCAGCAGCCGATTCGACAGGGTGACCTACGAGCAGTACTTC
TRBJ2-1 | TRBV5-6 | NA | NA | CASSPAEMNEQFF | TGTGCCAGCAGCCCCGCGGAGATGAATGAGCAGTTCTTC
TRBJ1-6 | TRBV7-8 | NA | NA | CASSDKGNSPLHF | TGTGCCAGCAGCGATAAAGGGAATTCACCCCTCCACTTT
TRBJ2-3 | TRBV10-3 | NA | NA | CAISEGSGGSTDTQYF | TGTGCCATCAGTGAAGGGAGCGGAGGGAGCACAGATACGCAGTATTTT
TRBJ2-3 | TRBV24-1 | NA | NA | CATSGESTDTQYF | TGTGCCACGTCAGGGGAAAGCACAGATACGCAGTATTTT
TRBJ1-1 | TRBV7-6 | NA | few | CASSPLNRAQGTEAFF | TGTGCCAGCAGCCCCCTGAACAGGGCCCAAGGCACTGAAGCTTTCTTT
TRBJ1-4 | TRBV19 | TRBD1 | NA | CASILQGAGGKLFF | TGTGCCAGTATTCTTCAGGGGGCTGGGGGAAAACTGTTTTTT
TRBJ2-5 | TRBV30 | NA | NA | CAWRDSSAAQYF | TGTGCCTGGCGAGACAGCTCGGCGGCCCAGTACTTC
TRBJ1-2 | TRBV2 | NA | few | CASTPGLSGYTF | TGTGCCAGCACTCCGGGACTCTCTGGCTACACCTTC
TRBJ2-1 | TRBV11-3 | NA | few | CASSLDLAYISYNEQFF | TGTGCCAGCAGCTTAGATCTTGCCTACATCTCCTACAATGAGCAGTTCTTC
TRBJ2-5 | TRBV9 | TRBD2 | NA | CASSVALGRKETQYF | TGTGCCAGCAGCGTAGCACTCGGGAGGAAAGAGACCCAGTACTTC
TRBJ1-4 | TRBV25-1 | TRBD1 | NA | CASKLQGGEKLFF | TGTGCCAGCAAATTACAGGGGGGCGAAAAACTGTTTTTT
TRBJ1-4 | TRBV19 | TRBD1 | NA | CASSDWDRGRGKLFF | TGTGCCAGTAGTGACTGGGACAGGGGACGGGGAAAACTGTTTTTT
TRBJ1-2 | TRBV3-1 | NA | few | CASSQVPRGGYGYTF | TGTGCCAGCAGCCAAGTTCCTAGGGGCGGCTATGGCTACACCTTC
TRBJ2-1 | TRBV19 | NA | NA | CASSKVYNEQFF | TGTGCCAGTAGTAAAGTCTATAATGAGCAGTTCTTC
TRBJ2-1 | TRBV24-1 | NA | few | CATSLARSSYNEQFF | TGTGCCACCAGTTTGGCAAGAAGCTCCTACAATGAGCAGTTCTTC
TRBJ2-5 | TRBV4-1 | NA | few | CASSRPGTGAQETQYF | TGCGCCAGCAGCCGCCCGGGGACGGGGGCCCAAGAGACCCAGTACTTC
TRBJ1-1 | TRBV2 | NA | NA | CASSEVGSPYTEAFF | TGTGCCAGCAGTGAAGTAGGCAGCCCTTACACTGAAGCTTTCTTT
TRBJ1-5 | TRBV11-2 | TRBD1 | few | CASSLTTGGQPQHF | TGTGCCAGCAGCTTAACGACAGGGGGTCAGCCCCAGCATTTT
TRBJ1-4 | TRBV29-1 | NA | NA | CSVLRRDLNEKLFF | TGCAGCGTTCTACGCAGGGATCTTAATGAAAAACTGTTTTTT
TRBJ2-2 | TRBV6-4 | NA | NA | CASSDGADTGELFF | TGTGCCAGCAGTGACGGGGCAGACACCGGGGAGCTGTTTTTT
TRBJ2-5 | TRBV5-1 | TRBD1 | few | CASSMGQGGFMETQYF | TGCGCCAGCAGCATGGGACAGGGGGGCTTTATGGAGACCCAGTACTTC
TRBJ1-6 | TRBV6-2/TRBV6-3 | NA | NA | CASSVTWLASRRLHF | TGTGCCAGCAGCGTTACTTGGCTGGCCTCCCGAAGGCTCCACTTT
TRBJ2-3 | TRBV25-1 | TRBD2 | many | CASSDPTGRGGTDTQYF | TGTGCCAGCAGTGATCCTACGGGGCGGGGGGGCACAGATACGCAGTATTTT
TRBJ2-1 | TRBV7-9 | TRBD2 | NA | CASSSQGGASGSYNEQFF | TGTGCCAGCAGCTCACAAGGAGGGGCTAGCGGGTCCTACAATGAGCAGTTCTTC
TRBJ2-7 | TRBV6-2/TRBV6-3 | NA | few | CASSAGNYEQYF | TGTGCCAGTTCAGCAGGGAACTACGAGCAGTACTTC
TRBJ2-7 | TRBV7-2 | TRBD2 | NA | CASSLATSGRGGYEQYF | TGTGCCAGCAGCTTAGCGACTAGCGGGAGGGGCGGCTACGAGCAGTACTTC
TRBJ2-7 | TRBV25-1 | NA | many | CASSEVGVHEQYF | TGTGCCAGCAGTGAAGTTGGGGTCCACGAGCAGTACTTC
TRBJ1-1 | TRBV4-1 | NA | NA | CASSQVGRAAEAFF | TGCGCCAGCAGCCAAGTCGGCAGGGCGGCTGAAGCTTTCTTT
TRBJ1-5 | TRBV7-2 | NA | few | CASSLGGPRGSQPQHF | TGTGCCAGCAGCTTAGGAGGCCCACGGGGAAGTCAGCCCCAGCATTTT
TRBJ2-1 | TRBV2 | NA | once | CASSGTGQLESSYNEQFF | TGTGCCAGCAGTGGGACTGGACAACTTGAGAGCTCCTACAATGAGCAGTTCTTC
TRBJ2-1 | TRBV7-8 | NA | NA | CASSISRQGPKRAEQFF | TGTGCCAGCAGCATCTCCCGGCAGGGCCCCAAAAGGGCTGAGCAGTTCTTC
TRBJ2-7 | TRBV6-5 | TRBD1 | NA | CASRKRQGAGYEQYF | TGTGCCAGCAGAAAAAGACAGGGGGCTGGTTACGAGCAGTACTTC
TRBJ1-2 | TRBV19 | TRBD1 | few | CASSPRGQGVYGYTF | TGTGCCAGTAGTCCCCGAGGACAGGGAGTCTATGGCTACACCTTC
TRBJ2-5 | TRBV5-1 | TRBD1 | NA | CASSSAGTGTETQYF | TGCGCCAGCAGCTCAGCCGGGACAGGGACCGAGACCCAGTACTTC
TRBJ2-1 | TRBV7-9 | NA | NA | CASIFGNNEQFF | TGTGCCAGCATCTTCGGGAACAATGAGCAGTTCTTC